The sequence of this T cell receptor (beta chain) was determined in a study of T cell therapy after organ transplantation. The germline gives CDR1 SGDLS, CDR2 YYNGEE. The CDR3 loop spans 13 amino acids. V lost 2 bases, J lost 5 bases, and 11 bases lay in between. Measured with immunoSEQ multiplex PCR; TCRdb has only the in-frame clones, and not every one. The sample contains about 50,000 clones, around 93% of which appear only once. As to this clone: What it binds is not known.

The sequence was obtained from a human patient who had received a solid organ transplant and had CMV disease. Here the sequenced sample was CD8+ T cells from blood, taken before autologous CMV-specific T cell therapy. V usage is TRBV9 and J usage is TRBJ2-7; a weak D match, TRBD1 (5 bases). In nucleotides, the CDR3 is TGTGCCAGCAGCGTTGGCCAGGGCCACGAGCAGTACTTC. Translation: CASSVGQGHEQYF.